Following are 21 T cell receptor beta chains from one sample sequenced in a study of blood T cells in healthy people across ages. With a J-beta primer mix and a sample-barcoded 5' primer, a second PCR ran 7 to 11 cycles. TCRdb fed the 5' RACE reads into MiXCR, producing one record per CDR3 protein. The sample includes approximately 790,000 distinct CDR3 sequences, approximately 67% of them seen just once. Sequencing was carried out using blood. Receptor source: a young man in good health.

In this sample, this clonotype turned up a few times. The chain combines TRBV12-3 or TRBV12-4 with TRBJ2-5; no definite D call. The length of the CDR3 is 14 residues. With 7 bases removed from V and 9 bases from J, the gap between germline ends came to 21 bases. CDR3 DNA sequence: TGTGCCAGCACCCTAGGGTACGCAAAACGGGCCCAGTACTTC. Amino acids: CASTLGYAKRAQYF.

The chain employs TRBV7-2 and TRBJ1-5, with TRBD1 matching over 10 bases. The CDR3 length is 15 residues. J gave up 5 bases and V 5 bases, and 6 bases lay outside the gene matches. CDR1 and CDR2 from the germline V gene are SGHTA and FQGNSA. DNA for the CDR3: TGTGCCAGCAGCCCTGGGACAGGGGTTTATCAGCCCCAGCATTTT. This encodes CASSPGTGVYQPQHF.

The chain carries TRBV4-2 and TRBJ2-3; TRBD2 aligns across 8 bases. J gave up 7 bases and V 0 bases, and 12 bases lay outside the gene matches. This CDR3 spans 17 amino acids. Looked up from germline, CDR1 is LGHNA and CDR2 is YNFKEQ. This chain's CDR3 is CASSQDLMAGGRNTQYF. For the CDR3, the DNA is TGTGCCAGCAGCCAAGATCTAATGGCGGGGGGACGAAATACGCAGTATTTT.

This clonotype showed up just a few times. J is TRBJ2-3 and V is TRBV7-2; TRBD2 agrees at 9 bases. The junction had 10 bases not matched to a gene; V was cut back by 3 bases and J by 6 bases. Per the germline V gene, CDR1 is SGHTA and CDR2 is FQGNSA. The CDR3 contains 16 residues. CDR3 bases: TGTGCCAGCAGCTTTTTGGCGGGGGGGCCCACCGATACGCAGTATTTT. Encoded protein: CASSFLAGGPTDTQYF.

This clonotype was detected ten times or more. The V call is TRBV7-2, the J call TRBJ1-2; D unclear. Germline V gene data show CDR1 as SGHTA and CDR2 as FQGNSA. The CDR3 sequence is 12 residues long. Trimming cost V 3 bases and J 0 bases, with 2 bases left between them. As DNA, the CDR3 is TGTGCCAGCAGCTTCTCTAACTATGGCTACACCTTC. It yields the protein CASSFSNYGYTF.

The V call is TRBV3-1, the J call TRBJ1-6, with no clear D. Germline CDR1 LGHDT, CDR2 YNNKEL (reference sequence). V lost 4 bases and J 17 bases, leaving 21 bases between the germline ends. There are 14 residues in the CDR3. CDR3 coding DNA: TGTGCCAGCAGCCCCCAAACTACCGGGAGGTTGGTCCACTTT. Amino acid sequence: CASSPQTTGRLVHF.

The CDR3 DNA is TGTGCCATCAGCCTTTGGGACGGTAACACCGGGGAGCTGTTTTTT. Protein: CAISLWDGNTGELFF. The V gene is TRBV10-3, the J gene TRBJ2-2; the D gene could be TRBD1 or TRBD2 (5 bases each). This CDR3 region has 15 residues. Germline loops: CDR1 ENHRY, CDR2 SYGVKD. Trimming removed 6 bases from V and 2 bases from J, with 13 bases in between.

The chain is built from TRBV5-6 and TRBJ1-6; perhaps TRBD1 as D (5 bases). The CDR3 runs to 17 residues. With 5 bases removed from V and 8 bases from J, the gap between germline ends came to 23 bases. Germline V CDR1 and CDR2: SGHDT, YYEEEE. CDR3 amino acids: CASSPQFGQGLDSPLHF. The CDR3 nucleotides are TGTGCCAGCAGTCCTCAGTTCGGCCAGGGTCTAGATTCACCCCTCCACTTT.

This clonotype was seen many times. CDR3 DNA: TGCAGTGCTAGAGATATGGGGCAGGGGGGTTTCTCCTACGAGCAGTACTTC. It yields the protein CSARDMGQGGFSYEQYF. V and J are TRBV20-1 and TRBJ2-7; D is possibly TRBD1 (7 bases). Per germline, CDR1 DFQATT and CDR2 SNEGSKA (reference sequence). Trimming stripped 0 bases from V and 0 bases from J, with 18 bases between. The CDR3 has 17 residues.

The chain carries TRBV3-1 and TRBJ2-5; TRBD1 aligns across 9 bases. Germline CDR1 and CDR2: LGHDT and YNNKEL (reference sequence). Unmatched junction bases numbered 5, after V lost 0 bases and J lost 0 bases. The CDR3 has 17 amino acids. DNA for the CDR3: TGTGCCAGCAGCCAAGATCGGGGGACAGGGAACCAAGAGACCCAGTACTTC. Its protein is CASSQDRGTGNQETQYF.

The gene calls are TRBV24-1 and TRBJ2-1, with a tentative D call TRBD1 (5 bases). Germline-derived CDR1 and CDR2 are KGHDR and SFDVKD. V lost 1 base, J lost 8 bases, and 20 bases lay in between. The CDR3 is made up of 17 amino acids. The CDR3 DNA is TGTGCCACCAGTGATTTTCTTTCAGGGTGGGGTCTTGATGAGCAGTTCTTC. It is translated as CATSDFLSGWGLDEQFF.

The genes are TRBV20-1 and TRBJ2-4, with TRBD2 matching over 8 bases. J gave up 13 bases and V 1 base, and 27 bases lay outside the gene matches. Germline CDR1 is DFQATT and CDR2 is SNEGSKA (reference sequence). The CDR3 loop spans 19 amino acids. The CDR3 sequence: CSARGGGGGTLKDLEEQYF. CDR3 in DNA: TGCAGTGCTAGAGGAGGCGGCGGGGGGACCCTAAAGGACCTAGAGGAGCAGTACTTC.

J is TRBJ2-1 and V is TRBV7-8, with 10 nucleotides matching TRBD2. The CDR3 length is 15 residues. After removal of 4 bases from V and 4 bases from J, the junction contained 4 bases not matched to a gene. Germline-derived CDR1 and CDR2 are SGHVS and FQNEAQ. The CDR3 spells CASSYQRGGYNEQFF. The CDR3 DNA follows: TGTGCCAGCAGCTACCAGCGGGGGGGATACAATGAGCAGTTCTTC.

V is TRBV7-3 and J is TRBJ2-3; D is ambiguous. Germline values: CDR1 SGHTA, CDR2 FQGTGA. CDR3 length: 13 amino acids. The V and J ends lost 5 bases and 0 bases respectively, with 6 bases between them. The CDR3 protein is CASSTVSTDTQYF. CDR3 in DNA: TGTGCCAGCAGCACCGTTAGCACAGATACGCAGTATTTT.

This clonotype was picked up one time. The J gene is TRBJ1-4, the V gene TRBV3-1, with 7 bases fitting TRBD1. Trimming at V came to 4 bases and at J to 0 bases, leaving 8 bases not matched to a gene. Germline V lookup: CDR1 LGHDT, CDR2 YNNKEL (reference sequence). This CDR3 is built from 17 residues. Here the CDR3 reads CASSLGTATTTNEKLFF. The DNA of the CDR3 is TGTGCCAGCAGCCTGGGGACAGCTACTACAACTAATGAAAAACTGTTTTTT.

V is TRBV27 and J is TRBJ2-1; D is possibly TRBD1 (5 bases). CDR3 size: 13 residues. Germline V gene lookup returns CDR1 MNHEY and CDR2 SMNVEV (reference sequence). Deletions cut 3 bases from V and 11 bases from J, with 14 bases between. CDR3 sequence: CASSFPEDKQQFF. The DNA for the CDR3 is TGTGCCAGCAGTTTCCCCGAGGACAAACAGCAGTTCTTC.

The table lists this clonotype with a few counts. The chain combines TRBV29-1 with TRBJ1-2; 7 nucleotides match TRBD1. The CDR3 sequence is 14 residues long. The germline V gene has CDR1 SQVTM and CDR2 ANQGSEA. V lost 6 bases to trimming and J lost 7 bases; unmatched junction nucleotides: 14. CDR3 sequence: CSVPSGTAGGGYTF. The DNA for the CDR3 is TGCAGCGTCCCCTCCGGGACAGCTGGGGGTGGCTACACCTTC.

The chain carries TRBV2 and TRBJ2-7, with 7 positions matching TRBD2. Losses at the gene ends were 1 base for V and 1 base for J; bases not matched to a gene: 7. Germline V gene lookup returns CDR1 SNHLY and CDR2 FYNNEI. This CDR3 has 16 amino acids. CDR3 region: CASSEVAGRRSYEQYF. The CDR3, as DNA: TGTGCCAGCAGTGAAGTAGCGGGTCGGAGGTCCTACGAGCAGTACTTC.

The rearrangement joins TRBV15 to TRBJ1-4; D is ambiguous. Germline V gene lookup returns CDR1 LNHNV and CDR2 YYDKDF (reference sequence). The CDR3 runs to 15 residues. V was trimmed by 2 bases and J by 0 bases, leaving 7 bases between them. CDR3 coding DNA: TGTGCCACCAGCAGAATAATTGCAACTAATGAAAAACTGTTTTTT. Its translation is CATSRIIATNEKLFF. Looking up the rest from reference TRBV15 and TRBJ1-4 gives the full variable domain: DAMVIQNPRYQVTQFGKPVTLSCSQTLNHNVMYWYQQKSSQAPKLLFHYYDKDFNNEADTPDNFQSRRPNTSFCFLDIRSPGLGDTAMYLCATSRIIATNEKLFFGSGTQLSVL.

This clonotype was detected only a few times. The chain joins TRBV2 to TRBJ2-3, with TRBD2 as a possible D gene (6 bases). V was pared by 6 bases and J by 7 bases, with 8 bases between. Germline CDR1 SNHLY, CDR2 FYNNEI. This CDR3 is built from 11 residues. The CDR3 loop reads CASRWTNTQYF. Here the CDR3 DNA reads TGTGCCAGCAGATGGACTAATACGCAGTATTTT.

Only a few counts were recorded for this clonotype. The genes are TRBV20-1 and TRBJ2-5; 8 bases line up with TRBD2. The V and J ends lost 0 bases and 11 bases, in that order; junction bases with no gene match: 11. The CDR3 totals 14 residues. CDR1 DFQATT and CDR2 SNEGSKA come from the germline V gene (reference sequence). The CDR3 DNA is TGCAGTGCTAGAGAGGTAGCGGGGTTCCTTGAGCAGTACTTC. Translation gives CSAREVAGFLEQYF.